The present TCR beta chain was sequenced within a study of control samples from healthy donors and cancer patients. Data came from immunoSEQ multiplex PCR; TCRdb stores just in-frame clones and leaves some out. The sample comprises 400,000 to 500,000 clones, over 75% of which are singletons, and 6% to 7% rests with the top ten. From germline, CDR1 is LNHNV and CDR2 YYDKDF (reference sequence). The CDR3 contains 14 residues. V lost 1 base and J 8 bases, leaving 14 bases between the germline ends. The chain links TRBV15 to TRBJ1-1; D is unclear. This TCR derives from a man aged 40-49 years with head and neck cancer. Material for sequencing was PBMCs. Written as DNA, the CDR3 is TGTGCCACCAGCAGAGCCGTAGACGGACGGGAAGCTTTCTTT. The encoded protein is CATSRAVDGREAFF.